The clone carrying this T cell receptor (beta chain) was counted ten times or more. CDR3 size: 14 residues. CDR1 SNHLY and CDR2 FYNNEI come from the germline V gene. The germline V and J ends were trimmed by 1 base and 2 bases, with 7 bases remaining between them. TCRdb passed the RACE reads through MiXCR, listing each CDR3 protein once. The sample contains about 35,000 distinct CDR3 sequences, less than 15% of which appear only once. Time point meaning: pre-sensitization, week 0. The sample's treatment: therapeutic diphenylcyclopropenone sensitization with weekly scalp DPC. The starting material, unfractionated whole blood, was used for total RNA extraction. This sample stems from a study of human T cells and chemical hapten exposure.

The material was whole blood, obtained in connection with sensitization to the hapten diphenylcyclopropenone (DPC). V gene TRBV2 combines with J gene TRBJ2-3; no firm D call. This TCR derives from a woman aged 40 to 50 with alopecia areata. Some clones in this sample may be carry-over from other donors' samples. CDR3 sequence reads: CASSEDGPTDTQYF. CDR3 coding DNA: TGTGCCAGCAGTGAAGACGGTCCCACAGATACGCAGTATTTT.